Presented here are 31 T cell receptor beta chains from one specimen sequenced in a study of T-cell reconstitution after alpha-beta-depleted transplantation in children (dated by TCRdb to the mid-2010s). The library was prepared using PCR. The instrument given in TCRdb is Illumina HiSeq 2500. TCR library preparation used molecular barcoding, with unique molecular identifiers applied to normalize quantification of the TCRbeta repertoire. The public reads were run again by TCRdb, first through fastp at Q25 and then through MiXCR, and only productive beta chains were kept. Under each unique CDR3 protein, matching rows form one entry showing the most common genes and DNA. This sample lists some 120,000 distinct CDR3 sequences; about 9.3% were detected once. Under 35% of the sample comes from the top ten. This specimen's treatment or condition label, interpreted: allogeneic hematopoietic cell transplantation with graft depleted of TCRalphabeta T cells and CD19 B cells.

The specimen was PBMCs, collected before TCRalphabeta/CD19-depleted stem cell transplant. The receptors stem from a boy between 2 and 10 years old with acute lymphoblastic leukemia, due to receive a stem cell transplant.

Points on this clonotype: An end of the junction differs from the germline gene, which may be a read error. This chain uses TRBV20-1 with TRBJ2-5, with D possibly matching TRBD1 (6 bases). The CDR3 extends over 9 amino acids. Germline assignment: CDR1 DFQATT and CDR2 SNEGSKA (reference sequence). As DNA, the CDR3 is TGCAGTGCTATACCAGGGGAACTCTTC. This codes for CSAIPGELF.

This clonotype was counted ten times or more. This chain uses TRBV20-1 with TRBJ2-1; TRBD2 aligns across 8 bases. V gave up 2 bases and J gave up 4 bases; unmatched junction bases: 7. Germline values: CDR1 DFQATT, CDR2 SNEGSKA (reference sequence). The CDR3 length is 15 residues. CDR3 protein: CSARQAGDFYNEQFF. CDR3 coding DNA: TGCAGTGCTAGACAAGCGGGGGACTTTTACAATGAGCAGTTCTTC.

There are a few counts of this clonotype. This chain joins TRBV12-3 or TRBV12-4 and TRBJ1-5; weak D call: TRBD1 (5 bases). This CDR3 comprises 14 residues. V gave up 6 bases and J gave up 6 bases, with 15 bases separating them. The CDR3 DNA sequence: TGTGCCAGCAGGAAAATTGGGGCCAGTCAGCCCCAGCATTTT. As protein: CASRKIGASQPQHF.

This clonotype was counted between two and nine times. The chain's CDR3 is CASSQGLGAGAREQFF. In DNA form, the CDR3 reads TGCGCCAGCAGCCAAGGCCTGGGAGCGGGAGCTAGAGAGCAGTTCTTC. V and J are TRBV4-1 and TRBJ2-1; 8 bases match TRBD2. J gave up 10 bases and V 1 base, and 12 bases lay outside the gene matches. CDR1 and CDR2 from the germline V gene are MGHRA and YSYEKL. CDR3 length: 16 residues.

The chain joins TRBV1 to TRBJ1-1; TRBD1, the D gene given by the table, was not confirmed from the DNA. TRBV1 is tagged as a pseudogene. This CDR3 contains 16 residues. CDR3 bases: TGCACCAGCAGCCAAGATACGGGACTCCTGAACACTGAAGCTTTCTTT. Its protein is CTSSQDTGLLNTEAFF.

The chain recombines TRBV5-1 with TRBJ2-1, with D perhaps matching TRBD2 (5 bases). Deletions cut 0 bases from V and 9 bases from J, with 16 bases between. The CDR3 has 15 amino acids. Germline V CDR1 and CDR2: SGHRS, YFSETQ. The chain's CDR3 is CASSLVVAPTSEQFF. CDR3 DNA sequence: TGCGCCAGCAGCTTGGTGGTAGCCCCTACTAGTGAGCAGTTCTTC.

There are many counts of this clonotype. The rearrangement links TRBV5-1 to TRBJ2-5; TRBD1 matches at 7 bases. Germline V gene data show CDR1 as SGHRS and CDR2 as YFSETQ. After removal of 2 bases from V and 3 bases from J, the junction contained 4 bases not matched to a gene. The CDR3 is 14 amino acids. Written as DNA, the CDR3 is TGCGCCAGCAGCTTCCCCGGGACAGAAGAGACCCAGTACTTC. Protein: CASSFPGTEETQYF.

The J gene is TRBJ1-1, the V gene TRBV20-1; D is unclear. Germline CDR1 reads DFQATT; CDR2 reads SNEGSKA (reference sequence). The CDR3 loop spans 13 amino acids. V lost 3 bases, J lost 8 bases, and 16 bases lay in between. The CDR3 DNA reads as TGCAGTGCTAGTAATAACCTTGGCAGGGAAGCTTTCTTT. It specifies CSASNNLGREAFF.

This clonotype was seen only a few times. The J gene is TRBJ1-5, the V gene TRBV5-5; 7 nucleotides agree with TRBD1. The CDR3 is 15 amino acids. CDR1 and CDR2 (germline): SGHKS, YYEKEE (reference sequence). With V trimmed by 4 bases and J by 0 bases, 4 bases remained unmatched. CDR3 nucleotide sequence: TGTGCCAGCAGCCAGGGACAGAATAGCAATCAGCCCCAGCATTTT. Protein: CASSQGQNSNQPQHF.

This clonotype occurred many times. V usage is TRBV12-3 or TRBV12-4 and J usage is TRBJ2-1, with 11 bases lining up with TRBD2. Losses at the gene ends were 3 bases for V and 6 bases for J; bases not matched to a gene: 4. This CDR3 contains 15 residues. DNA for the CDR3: TGTGCCAGCAGTTTCTCCGGGACTAGCGGCAATGAGCAGTTCTTC. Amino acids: CASSFSGTSGNEQFF.

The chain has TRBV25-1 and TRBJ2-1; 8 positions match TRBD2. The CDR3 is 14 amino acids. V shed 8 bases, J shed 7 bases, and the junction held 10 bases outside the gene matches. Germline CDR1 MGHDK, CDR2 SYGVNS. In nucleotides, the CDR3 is TGTGCCAGCGGGGGGGGACTAGTGAAAAATGAGCAGTTCTTC. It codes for CASGGGLVKNEQFF.

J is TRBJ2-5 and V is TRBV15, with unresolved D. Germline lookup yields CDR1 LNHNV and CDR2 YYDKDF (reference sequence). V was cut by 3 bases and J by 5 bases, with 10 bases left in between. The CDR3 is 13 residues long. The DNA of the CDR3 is TGTGCCACCAGCAGGGCCCTAGGGGAGACCCAGTACTTC. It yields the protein CATSRALGETQYF.

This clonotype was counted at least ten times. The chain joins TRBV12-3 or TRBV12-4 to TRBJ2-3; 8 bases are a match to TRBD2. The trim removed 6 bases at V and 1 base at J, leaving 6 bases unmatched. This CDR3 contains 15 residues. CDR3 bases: TGTGCCAGCAGAACAGCGGGAGCCGGCACAGATACGCAGTATTTT. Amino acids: CASRTAGAGTDTQYF.

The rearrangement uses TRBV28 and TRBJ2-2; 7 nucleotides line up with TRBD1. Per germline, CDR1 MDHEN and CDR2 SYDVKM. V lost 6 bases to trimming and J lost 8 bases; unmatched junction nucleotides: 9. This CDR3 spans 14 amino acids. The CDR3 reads CASRTDRVRGELFF. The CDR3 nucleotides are TGTGCCAGCAGGACCGACAGGGTTCGAGGGGAGCTGTTTTTT.

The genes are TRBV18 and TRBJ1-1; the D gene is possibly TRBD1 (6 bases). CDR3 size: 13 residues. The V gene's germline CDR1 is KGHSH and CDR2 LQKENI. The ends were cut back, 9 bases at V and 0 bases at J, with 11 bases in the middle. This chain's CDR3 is CASGDKLNTEAFF. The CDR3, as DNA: TGTGCCAGTGGGGACAAACTGAACACTGAAGCTTTCTTT.

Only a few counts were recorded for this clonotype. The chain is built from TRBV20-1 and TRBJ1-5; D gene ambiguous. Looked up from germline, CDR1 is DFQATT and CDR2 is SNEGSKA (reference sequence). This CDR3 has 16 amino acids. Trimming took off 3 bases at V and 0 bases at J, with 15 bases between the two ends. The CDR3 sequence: CSASAAPEGSNQPQHF. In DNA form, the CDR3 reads TGCAGTGCTAGTGCAGCCCCGGAGGGTAGCAATCAGCCCCAGCATTTT.

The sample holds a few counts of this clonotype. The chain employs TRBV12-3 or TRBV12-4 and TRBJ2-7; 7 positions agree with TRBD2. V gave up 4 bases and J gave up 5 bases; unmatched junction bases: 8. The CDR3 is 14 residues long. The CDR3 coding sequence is TGTGCCAGCAGTTCAATCGGACTAGTCGACGAGCAGTACTTC. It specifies CASSSIGLVDEQYF.

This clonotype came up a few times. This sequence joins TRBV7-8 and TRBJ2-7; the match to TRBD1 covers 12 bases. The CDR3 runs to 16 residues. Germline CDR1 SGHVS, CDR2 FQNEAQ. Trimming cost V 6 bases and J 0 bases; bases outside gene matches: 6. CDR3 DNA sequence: TGTGCCAGCAGACCGGGACAGGGGGCCCCCTCCTACGAGCAGTACTTC. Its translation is CASRPGQGAPSYEQYF. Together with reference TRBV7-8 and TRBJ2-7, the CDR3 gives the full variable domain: GAGVSQSPRYKVAKRGQDVALRCDPISGHVSLFWYQQALGQGPEFLTYFQNEAQLDKSGLPSDRFFAERPEGSVSTLKIQRTQQEDSAVYLCASRPGQGAPSYEQYFGPGTRLTVT.

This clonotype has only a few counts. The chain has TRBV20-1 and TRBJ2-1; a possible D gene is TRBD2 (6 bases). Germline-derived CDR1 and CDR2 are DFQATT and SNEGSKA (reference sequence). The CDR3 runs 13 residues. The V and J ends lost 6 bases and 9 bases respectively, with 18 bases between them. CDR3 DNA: TGCAGTGCAGTTCCTCGGGAGATGGGTGAGCAGTTCTTC. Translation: CSAVPREMGEQFF.

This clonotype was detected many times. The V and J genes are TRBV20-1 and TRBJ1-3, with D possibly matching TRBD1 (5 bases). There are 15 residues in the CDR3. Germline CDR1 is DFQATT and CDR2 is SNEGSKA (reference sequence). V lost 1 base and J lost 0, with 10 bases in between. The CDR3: CSARVPGGSGNTIYF. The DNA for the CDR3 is TGCAGTGCTAGAGTCCCGGGGGGCTCTGGAAACACCATATATTTT.

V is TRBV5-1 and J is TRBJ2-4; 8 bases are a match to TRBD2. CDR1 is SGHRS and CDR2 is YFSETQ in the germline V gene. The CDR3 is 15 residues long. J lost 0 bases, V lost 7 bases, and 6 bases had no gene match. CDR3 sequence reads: CASARGGSAKNIQYF. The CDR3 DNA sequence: TGCGCCAGCGCCCGGGGGGGTTCAGCCAAAAACATTCAGTACTTC.

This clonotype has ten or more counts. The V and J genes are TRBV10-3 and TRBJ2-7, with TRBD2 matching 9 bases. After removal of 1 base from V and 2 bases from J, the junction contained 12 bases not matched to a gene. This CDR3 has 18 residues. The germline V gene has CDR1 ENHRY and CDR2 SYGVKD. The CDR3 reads CAISEFTWATSGPYEQYF. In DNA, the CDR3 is TGTGCCATCAGTGAGTTTACGTGGGCTACTAGCGGGCCCTACGAGCAGTACTTC.

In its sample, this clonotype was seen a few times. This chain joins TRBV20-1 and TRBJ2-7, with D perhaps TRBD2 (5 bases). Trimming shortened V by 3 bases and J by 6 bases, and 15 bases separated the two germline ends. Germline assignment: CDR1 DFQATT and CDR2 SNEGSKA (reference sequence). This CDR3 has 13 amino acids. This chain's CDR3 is CSASGSWAGEQYF. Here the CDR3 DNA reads TGCAGTGCTAGTGGTAGTTGGGCGGGCGAGCAGTACTTC.

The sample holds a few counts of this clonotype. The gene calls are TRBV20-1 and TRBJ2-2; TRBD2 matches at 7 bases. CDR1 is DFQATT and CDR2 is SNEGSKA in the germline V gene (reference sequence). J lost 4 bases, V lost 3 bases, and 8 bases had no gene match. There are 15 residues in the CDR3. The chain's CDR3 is CSASPPGRVTGELFF. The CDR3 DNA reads TGCAGTGCTAGCCCCCCGGGGAGGGTCACCGGGGAGCTGTTTTTT.

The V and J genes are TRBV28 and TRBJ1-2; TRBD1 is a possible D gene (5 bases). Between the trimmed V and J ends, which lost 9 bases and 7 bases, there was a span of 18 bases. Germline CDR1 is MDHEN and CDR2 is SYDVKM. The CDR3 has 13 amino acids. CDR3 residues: CASLDIYLAGYTF. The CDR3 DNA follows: TGTGCCAGTTTGGACATCTACCTTGCTGGCTACACCTTC.

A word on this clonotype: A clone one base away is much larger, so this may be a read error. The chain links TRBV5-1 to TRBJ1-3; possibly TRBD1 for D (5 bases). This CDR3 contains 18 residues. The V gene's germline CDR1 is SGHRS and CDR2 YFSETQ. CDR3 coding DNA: TGCGCCAGAAGCTTGGCCGGCGTTGGGGCTAGCTCTGGAAACACCATATATTTT. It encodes CARSLAGVGASSGNTIYF.

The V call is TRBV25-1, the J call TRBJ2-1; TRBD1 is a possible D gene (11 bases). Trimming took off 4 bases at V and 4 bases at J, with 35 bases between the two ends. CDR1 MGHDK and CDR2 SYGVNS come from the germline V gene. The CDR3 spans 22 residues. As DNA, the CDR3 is TGTGCCAGCAGTGGTCCCGGGACAGGGGGACTAGCGCGATCGACAGCGTACAATGAGCAGTTCTTC. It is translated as CASSGPGTGGLARSTAYNEQFF.

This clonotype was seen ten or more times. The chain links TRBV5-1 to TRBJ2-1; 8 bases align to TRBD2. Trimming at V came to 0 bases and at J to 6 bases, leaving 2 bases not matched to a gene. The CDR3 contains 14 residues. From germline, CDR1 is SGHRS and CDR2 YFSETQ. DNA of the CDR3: TGCGCCAGCAGCTTGGAGGGACTAGGCAATGAGCAGTTCTTC. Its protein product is CASSLEGLGNEQFF.

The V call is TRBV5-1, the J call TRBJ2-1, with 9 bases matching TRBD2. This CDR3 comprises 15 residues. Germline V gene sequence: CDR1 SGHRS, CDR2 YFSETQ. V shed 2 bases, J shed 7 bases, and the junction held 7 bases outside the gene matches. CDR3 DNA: TGCGCCAGCAGCTTAGTAGCGGGAGTAGCAAATGAGCAGTTCTTC. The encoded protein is CASSLVAGVANEQFF.

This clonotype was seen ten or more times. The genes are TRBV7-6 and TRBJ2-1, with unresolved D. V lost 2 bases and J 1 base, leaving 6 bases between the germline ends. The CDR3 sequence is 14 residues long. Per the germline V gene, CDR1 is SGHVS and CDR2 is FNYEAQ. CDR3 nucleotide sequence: TGTGCCAGCAGCTTATCCATGTCCTACAATGAGCAGTTCTTC. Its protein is CASSLSMSYNEQFF.

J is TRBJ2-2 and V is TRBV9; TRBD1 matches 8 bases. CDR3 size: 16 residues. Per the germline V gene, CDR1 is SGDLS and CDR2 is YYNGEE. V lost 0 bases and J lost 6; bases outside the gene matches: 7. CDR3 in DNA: TGTGCCAGCAGCGTAGCTCTCCAGGGGGCCGCCGGGGAGCTGTTTTTT. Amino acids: CASSVALQGAAGELFF.